The 2 T cell receptor beta chains in this list originate from one sample, sequenced in a study of blood T cell repertoires in COVID-19. Assay used: immunoSEQ multiplex PCR; TCRdb lists only in-frame clones, some missing. This table holds around 400,000 clones, 80% to 90% found once. Sequencing used peripheral blood. The receptors were gathered from a woman in her sixties or seventies with COVID-19, enrolled during active disease.

This chain links TRBV18 with TRBJ2-6; D is undetermined. CDR1 is KGHSH and CDR2 is LQKENI in the germline V gene. V lost 6 bases to trimming and J lost 0 bases, with 9 bases between them. The CDR3 sequence is 15 residues long. The CDR3, as DNA: TGTGCCAGCTCCGGAGCTTACTCTGGGGCCAACGTCCTGACTTTC. Translating gives CASSGAYSGANVLTF.

V is TRBV5-1 and J is TRBJ2-3; no definite D call. The V gene's germline CDR1 is SGHRS and CDR2 YFSETQ. This CDR3 contains 12 residues. The V and J ends lost 4 bases and 2 bases respectively, with 5 bases between them. The CDR3 reads CASSHSTDTQYF. As DNA, the CDR3 is TGCGCCAGCAGCCACTCCACAGATACGCAGTATTTT.